These 15 T cell receptor beta chains were all obtained from the same sample, sequenced in a study of early T cells in non-severe SARS-CoV-2 infection (dated by TCRdb to about 2021). The library was generated by 5' RACE. The sequencing machine was a NextSeq 500. Through fastp at Q25 and MiXCR, TCRdb rebuilt clones from the public reads, retaining in-frame beta chains. Rows with a matching CDR3 protein are joined into one entry that keeps the most common DNA and genes. Within this sample are tens of thousands of distinct CDR3 sequences, with less than 15% of them counted one time only. The leading ten clones occupy about 8.5% of the sample. Source material: whole blood. The receptors here all came from an adult who was a healthcare worker with PCR-confirmed SARS-CoV-2 infection or an uninfected control (not recorded which).

This clonotype turned up a few times. This chain uses TRBV5-4 with TRBJ1-6; TRBD1 matches at 8 bases. Trimming cost V 4 bases and J 7 bases; bases outside gene matches: 4. The length of the CDR3 is 14 residues. Looked up from germline, CDR1 is SGHNT and CDR2 is YYREEE (reference sequence). The CDR3 protein is CASSPGQANSPLHF. The CDR3 DNA sequence: TGTGCCAGCAGCCCGGGACAGGCAAATTCACCCCTCCACTTT.

In its sample, this clonotype was seen a few times. J is TRBJ2-3 and V is TRBV2; 11 nucleotides agree with TRBD2. CDR1 is SNHLY, CDR2 FYNNEI, per germline. With 6 bases clipped from V and 6 bases from J, the junction kept 11 bases outside the gene matches. The CDR3 is 16 residues long. The CDR3 region is CASSAQLAGVSDTQYF. The CDR3 DNA follows: TGTGCCAGCAGCGCCCAACTAGCGGGAGTAAGCGATACGCAGTATTTT.

The rearrangement uses TRBV5-1 and TRBJ1-3; D call uncertain. Germline CDR1 and CDR2: SGHRS and YFSETQ. Trimming removed 0 bases at V and 7 bases at J, with 8 bases between. The CDR3 totals 13 residues. DNA for the CDR3: TGCGCCAGCAGCTTGGAACAGCGGAACACCATATATTTT. Its protein product is CASSLEQRNTIYF. The complete variable domain, with remaining parts taken from reference TRBV5-1 and TRBJ1-3, reads KAGVTQTPRYLIKTRGQQVTLSCSPISGHRSVSWYQQTPGQGLQFLFEYFSETQRNKGNFPGRFSGRQFSNSRSEMNVSTLELGDSALYLCASSLEQRNTIYFGEGSWLTVV.

This clonotype has just a few counts. The chain has TRBV20-1 and TRBJ2-3; 7 nucleotides match TRBD2. CDR3 length: 13 residues. Trimming at V came to 5 bases and at J to 1 base, leaving 3 bases not matched to a gene. Germline-derived CDR1 and CDR2 are DFQATT and SNEGSKA (reference sequence). CDR3 coding DNA: TGCAGTGCTTACCTAGCGGGCACAGATACGCAGTATTTT. Encoded protein: CSAYLAGTDTQYF.

This clonotype appeared many times. The chain recombines TRBV5-1 with TRBJ2-7, with D perhaps assigned TRBD1 or TRBD2 (5 bases each). Trimming pared 3 bases from V and 6 bases from J, leaving 22 bases between. The germline CDR1 and CDR2 sequences are SGHRS and YFSETQ. The CDR3 length is 16 residues. CDR3 in DNA: TGCGCCAGCAGCTCCATCCTGGGACCCCTCCGGGGCGAGCAGTACTTC. Residues: CASSSILGPLRGEQYF.

A few counts support this clonotype. CDR3 nucleotide sequence: TGTGCCAGCAGCGGAGGGGGGCGAGAGACCCAGTACTTC. This encodes CASSGGGRETQYF. The rearrangement links TRBV9 to TRBJ2-5; perhaps D is TRBD1 or TRBD2 (6 bases each). CDR3 length: 13 residues. Trimming pared 3 bases from V and 4 bases from J, leaving 10 bases between. Germline CDR1 is SGDLS and CDR2 is YYNGEE.

In its sample, this clonotype was seen many times. V and J are TRBV10-3 and TRBJ2-1, with D unresolved. The CDR3 spans 15 residues. V lost 6 bases to trimming and J lost 9 bases, with 21 bases between them. Germline loops: CDR1 ENHRY, CDR2 SYGVKD. CDR3 region: CAIRLTANPSSEQFF. CDR3 DNA sequence: TGTGCCATCAGACTGACTGCAAACCCCTCCAGTGAGCAGTTCTTC.

This clonotype was detected only a few times. The rearrangement joins TRBV6-6 to TRBJ1-6, with 8 positions matching TRBD1. The germline V gene has CDR1 MNHNY and CDR2 SVGAGI (reference sequence). The CDR3 sequence is 15 residues long. V dropped 2 bases and J dropped 7; count of bases not matched to a gene: 4. CDR3 region: CASSYVAGGNSPLHF. The DNA for the CDR3 is TGTGCCAGCAGTTACGTGGCAGGGGGCAATTCACCCCTCCACTTT.

This clonotype was seen more than once but under ten times. The chain combines TRBV4-1 with TRBJ2-1; D uncertain. Germline V gives CDR1 MGHRA, CDR2 YSYEKL. Trimming took off 0 bases at V and 9 bases at J, with 15 bases between the two ends. CDR3 length: 15 residues. CDR3 coding DNA: TGCGCCAGCAGCCAAGATGGAGTGGGATTAAGTGAGCAGTTCTTC. This gives the protein CASSQDGVGLSEQFF.

The gene calls are TRBV7-8 and TRBJ2-7; D could derive from TRBD1 or TRBD2 (5 bases each). Germline CDR1 and CDR2: SGHVS and FQNEAQ. Deletions cut 6 bases from V and 4 bases from J, with 16 bases between. This CDR3 spans 14 amino acids. The CDR3 coding sequence is TGTGCCAGCAGTCAACGCCGGGACGCTTACGAGCAGTACTTC. Translation: CASSQRRDAYEQYF.

This clonotype was seen more than once but under ten times. This sequence joins TRBV6-2 or TRBV6-3 and TRBJ1-1; 8 bases fit TRBD1. The V gene end was trimmed by 4 bases and the J gene end by 12 bases; junction bases not matched to a gene: 7. The CDR3 runs to 12 residues. Germline-derived CDR1 and CDR2 are MNHEY and SVGEGT. The CDR3 DNA is TGTGCCAGCAGTTCGGACAGGGTCGAAACTTTCTTT. Residues: CASSSDRVETFF.

The chain joins TRBV20-1 to TRBJ2-3; 9 positions agree with TRBD1. CDR3 length: 14 residues. CDR1 is DFQATT and CDR2 is SNEGSKA in the germline V gene (reference sequence). J gave up 1 base and V 6 bases, and 5 bases lay outside the gene matches. The CDR3 spells CSAVQGAGTDTQYF. In DNA form, the CDR3 reads TGCAGTGCGGTACAGGGGGCAGGCACAGATACGCAGTATTTT.

The J gene is TRBJ1-4, the V gene TRBV29-1; D unclear. Per the germline V gene, CDR1 is SQVTM and CDR2 is ANQGSEA. The CDR3 is 11 amino acids. V lost 3 bases and J lost 8, with 7 bases in between. CDR3 nucleotides: TGCAGCGTTGAGATCTCGGAAAAACTGTTTTTT. The encoded protein is CSVEISEKLFF.

With regard to this clonotype: An end of the junction does not agree with germline; a read error may underlie this. V and J are TRBV28 and TRBJ2-6; D perhaps matches TRBD1 (6 bases). From germline, CDR1 is MDHEN and CDR2 SYDVKM. The CDR3 has 15 amino acids. The CDR3 sequence is CACSFTGSGANVLTF. CDR3 DNA sequence: TGTGCCTGCAGTTTTACAGGGTCTGGGGCCAACGTCCTGACTTTC.

The sample holds one count of this clonotype. CDR3 protein: CASSEVAVEQFF. DNA for the CDR3: TGTGCCAGCAGTGAAGTGGCGGTTGAGCAGTTCTTC. The chain employs TRBV6-1 and TRBJ2-1, with D hard to call. The V end was cut by 1 base, the J end by 9 bases, with 7 bases between. The length of the CDR3 is 12 residues. CDR1 MNHNS and CDR2 SASEGT come from the germline V gene.